This T cell receptor (beta chain) was recovered during a study of T cell changes during pregnancy in multiple sclerosis. Only in-frame clones appear in the TCRdb table, and some are missing; sequencing was by immunoSEQ multiplex PCR. The sample shows about 30,000 clones, nearly 90% of them seen only once. The germline V and J ends were trimmed by 10 bases and 5 bases, with 18 bases remaining between them. Per germline, CDR1 MNHEY and CDR2 SVGAGI. The CDR3 totals 13 residues. The TCR comes from a female donor in good health, enrolled as a control in a pregnancy study. J is TRBJ2-7 and V is TRBV6-5, with a tentative D call TRBD1 (6 bases). Sequences were derived from CD4+ T cells from peripheral blood mononuclear cells, sampled in the third trimester of pregnancy. The CDR3 is CATEDTGIHEQYF. CDR3 DNA sequence: TGTGCCACCGAAGACACAGGGATCCACGAGCAGTACTTC.